This T cell receptor (beta chain) was sequenced during a study of cytomegalovirus exposure and HLA in healthy donors. Study-wide background: Out of 300 to 500 genotyped donors, approximately 84% belonged to the Caucasian-associated ancestry cluster. Whole-study findings and limits: In a later analysis, across HLA loci, associated TCR counts were highest for DRB1, lowest for HLA-C. Per a later analysis, about 17,000 TCR beta sequences showed association with HLA alleles at 0.05 false discovery rate. High sensitivity and specificity were reportedly achieved when the classifier diagnosed cytomegalovirus status.

PCR employed 60 Vbeta and 13 Jbeta primers. The protocol was immunoSEQ multiplex PCR, while the TCRdb copy is restricted to in-frame clones and leaves out a portion. The sample records under 130,000 clones, 78% being singletons. Comments on this clone: The antigen remains unidentified.

The V gene's germline CDR1 is SGHNT and CDR2 YENEEA. V was clipped by 1 base and J by 4 bases, with 7 bases between them. The CDR3 is 13 amino acids. This TCR was recovered from a man aged 30-40 years in good health and CMV-seronegative. Sequencing input: PBMCs. V is TRBV11-3 and J is TRBJ2-5; tentative D call: TRBD1 (5 bases). CDR3 coding DNA: TGTGCCAGCAGCTTAGGGGGCTCAGAGACCCAGTACTTC. It codes for CASSLGGSETQYF.